The clone carrying this T cell receptor (beta chain) appeared a few times. Data came from immunoSEQ multiplex PCR; TCRdb stores just in-frame clones and leaves some out. The table lists hundreds of thousands of clones, roughly 90% of them singletons. This entry is derived from a study of blood T cell repertoires in COVID-19. Study at large: Both acute and convalescent COVID-19 samples were obtained from the United States, Italy and Spain. In each case, the material was cDNA or gDNA derived from T cells, B-cell-depleted T cells, or PBMCs.

Recruits, aged roughly 18 to 90 years, lived in 25 or so US areas. Participant-given clinical history determined each cohort assignment. Germline-derived CDR1 and CDR2 are MNHEY and SMNVEV (reference sequence). The CDR3 has 13 residues. Deletions cut 4 bases from V and 4 bases from J, with 11 bases between. The J gene is TRBJ2-7, the V gene TRBV27, with a tentative D call TRBD2 (7 bases). The sample was PBMCs or T cells enriched from blood (not recorded which). The clonotype comes from a woman in her 30s who had recovered from COVID-19. CDR3 in DNA: TGTGCCAGCAGTTGGGGAGGGGGGTACGAGCAGTACTTC. It specifies CASSWGGGYEQYF.